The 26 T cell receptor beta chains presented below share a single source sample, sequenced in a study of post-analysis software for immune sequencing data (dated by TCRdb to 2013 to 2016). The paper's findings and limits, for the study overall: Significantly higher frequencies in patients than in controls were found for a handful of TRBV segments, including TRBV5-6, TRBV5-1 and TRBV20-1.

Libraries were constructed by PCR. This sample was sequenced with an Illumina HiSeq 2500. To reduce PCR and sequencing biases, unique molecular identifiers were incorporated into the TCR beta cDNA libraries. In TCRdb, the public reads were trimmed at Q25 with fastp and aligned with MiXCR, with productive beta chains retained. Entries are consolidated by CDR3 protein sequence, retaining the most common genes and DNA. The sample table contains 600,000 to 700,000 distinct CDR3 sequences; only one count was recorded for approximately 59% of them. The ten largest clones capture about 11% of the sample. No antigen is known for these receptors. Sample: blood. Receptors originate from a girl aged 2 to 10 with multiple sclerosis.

The CDR3 sequence: CASSFRDRDLDTQYF. In DNA form, the CDR3 reads TGTGCCAGCAGCTTCCGGGACAGGGATTTAGATACGCAGTATTTT. J is TRBJ2-3 and V is TRBV6-1, with 9 nucleotides matching TRBD1. The CDR3 has 15 residues. J was trimmed by 5 bases and V by 6 bases; bases with no gene match: 9. CDR1 and CDR2 from the germline V gene are MNHNS and SASEGT.

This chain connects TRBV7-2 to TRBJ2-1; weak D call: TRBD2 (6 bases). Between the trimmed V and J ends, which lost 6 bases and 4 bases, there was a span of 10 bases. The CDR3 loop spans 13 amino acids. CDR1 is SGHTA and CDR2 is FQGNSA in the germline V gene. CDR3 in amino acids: CASSRDLYNEQFF. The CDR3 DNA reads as TGTGCCAGCAGTCGGGACTTATACAATGAGCAGTTCTTC.

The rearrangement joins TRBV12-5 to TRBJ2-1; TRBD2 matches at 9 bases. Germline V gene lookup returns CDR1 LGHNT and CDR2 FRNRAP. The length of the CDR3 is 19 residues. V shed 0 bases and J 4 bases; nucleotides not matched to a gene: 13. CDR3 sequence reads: CASGLVPAIISGGYNEQFF. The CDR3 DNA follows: TGTGCTAGTGGTTTGGTTCCCGCTATAATTAGCGGGGGTTACAATGAGCAGTTCTTC.

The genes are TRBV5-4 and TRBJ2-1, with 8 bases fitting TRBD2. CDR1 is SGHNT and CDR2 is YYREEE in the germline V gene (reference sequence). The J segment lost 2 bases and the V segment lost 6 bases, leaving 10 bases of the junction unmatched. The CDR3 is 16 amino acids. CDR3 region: CASNASGSRPYNEQFF. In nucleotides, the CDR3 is TGTGCCAGCAACGCAAGCGGGAGTCGCCCCTACAATGAGCAGTTCTTC.

This chain's CDR3 is CSVESGQSYGYTF. The CDR3 coding sequence is TGCAGCGTCGAAAGCGGACAGAGCTATGGCTACACCTTC. The chain uses TRBV29-1 and TRBJ1-2; maybe TRBD1 (6 bases). Trimming took 6 bases from V and 4 from J, leaving 15 bases between them. The CDR3 contains 13 residues. Germline CDR1 SQVTM, CDR2 ANQGSEA. Full variable domain (outside the CDR3, taken from reference TRBV29-1 and TRBJ1-2): SAVISQKPSRDICQRGTSLTIQCQVDSQVTMMFWYRQQPGQSLTLIATANQGSEATYESGFVIDKFPISRPNLTFSTLTVSNMSPEDSSIYLCSVESGQSYGYTFGSGTRLTVV.

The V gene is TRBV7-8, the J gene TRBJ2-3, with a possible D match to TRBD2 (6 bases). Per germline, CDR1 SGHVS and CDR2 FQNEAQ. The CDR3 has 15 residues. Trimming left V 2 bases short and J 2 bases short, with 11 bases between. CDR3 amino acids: CASSLLAGPTDTQYF. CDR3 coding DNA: TGTGCCAGCAGCTTACTTGCGGGGCCCACAGATACGCAGTATTTT.

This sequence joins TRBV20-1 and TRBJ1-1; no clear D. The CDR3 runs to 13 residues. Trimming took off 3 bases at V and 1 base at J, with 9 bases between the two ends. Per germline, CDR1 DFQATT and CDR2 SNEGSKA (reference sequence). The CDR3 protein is CSARGEWNTEAFF. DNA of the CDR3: TGCAGTGCTAGGGGTGAGTGGAACACTGAAGCTTTCTTT.

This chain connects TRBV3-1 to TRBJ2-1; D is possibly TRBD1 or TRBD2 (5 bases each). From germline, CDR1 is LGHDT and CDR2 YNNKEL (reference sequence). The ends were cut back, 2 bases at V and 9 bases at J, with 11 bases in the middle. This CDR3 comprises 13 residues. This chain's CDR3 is CASSQLGTVEQFF. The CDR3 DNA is TGTGCCAGCAGCCAACTAGGGACGGTTGAGCAGTTCTTC.

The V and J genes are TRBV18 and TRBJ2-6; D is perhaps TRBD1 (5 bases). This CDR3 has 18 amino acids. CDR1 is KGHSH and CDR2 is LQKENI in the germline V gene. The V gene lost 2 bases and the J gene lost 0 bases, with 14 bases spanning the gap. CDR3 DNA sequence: TGTGCCAGCTCACCAAGGACAAAAACGAACTCTGGGGCCAACGTCCTGACTTTC. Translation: CASSPRTKTNSGANVLTF.

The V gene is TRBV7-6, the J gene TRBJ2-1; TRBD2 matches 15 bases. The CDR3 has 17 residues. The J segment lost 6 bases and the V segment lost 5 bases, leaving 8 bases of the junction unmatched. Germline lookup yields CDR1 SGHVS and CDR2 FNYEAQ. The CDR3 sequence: CASSPRTSGRATNEQFF. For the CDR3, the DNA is TGTGCCAGCAGCCCGAGGACTAGCGGGAGGGCCACCAATGAGCAGTTCTTC.

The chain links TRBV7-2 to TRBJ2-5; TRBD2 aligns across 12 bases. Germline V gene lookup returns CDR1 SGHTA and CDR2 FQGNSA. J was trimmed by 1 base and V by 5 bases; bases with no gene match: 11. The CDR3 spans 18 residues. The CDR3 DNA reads TGTGCCAGCAGCCGGCTAGGAGGACTAGCGGGGATCCAAGAGACCCAGTACTTC. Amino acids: CASSRLGGLAGIQETQYF.

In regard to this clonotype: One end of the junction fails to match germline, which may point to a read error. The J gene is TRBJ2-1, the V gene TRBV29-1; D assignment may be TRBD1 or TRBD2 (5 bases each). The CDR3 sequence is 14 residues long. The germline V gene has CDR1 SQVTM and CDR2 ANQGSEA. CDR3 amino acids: CSVGRDHSYNEQFF. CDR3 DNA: TGCAGCGTGGGACGGGACCACTCCTACAATGAGCAGTTCTTT.

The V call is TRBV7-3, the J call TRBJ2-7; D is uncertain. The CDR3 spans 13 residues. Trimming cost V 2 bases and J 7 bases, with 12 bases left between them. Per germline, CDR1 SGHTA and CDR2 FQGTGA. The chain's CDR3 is CASSLDWGREQYF. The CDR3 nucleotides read TGTGCCAGCAGCTTAGACTGGGGTCGGGAGCAGTACTTC.

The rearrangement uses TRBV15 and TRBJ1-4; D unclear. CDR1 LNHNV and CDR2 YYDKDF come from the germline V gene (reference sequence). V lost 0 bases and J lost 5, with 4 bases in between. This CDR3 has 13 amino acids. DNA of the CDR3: TGTGCCACCAGCAGAGATAGGAATGAAAAACTGTTTTTT. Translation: CATSRDRNEKLFF.

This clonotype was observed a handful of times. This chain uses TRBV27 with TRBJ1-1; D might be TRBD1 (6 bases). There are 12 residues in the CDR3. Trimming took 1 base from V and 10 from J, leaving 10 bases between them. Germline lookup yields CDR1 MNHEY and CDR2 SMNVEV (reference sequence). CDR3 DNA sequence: TGTGCCAGCAGTTTATTGGGGGACATAGCTTTCTTT. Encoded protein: CASSLLGDIAFF.

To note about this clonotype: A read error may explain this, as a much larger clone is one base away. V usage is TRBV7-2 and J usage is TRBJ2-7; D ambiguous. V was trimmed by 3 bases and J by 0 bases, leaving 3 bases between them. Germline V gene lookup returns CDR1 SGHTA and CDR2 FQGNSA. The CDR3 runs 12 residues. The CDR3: CASSFTSYEQYF. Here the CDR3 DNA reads TGTGCCAGCAGCTTTACCTCCTACGAGCAGTACTTC.

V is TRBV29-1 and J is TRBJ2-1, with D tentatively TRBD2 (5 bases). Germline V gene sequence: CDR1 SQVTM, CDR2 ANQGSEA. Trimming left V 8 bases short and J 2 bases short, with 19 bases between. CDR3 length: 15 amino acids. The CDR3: CSIVSARATYNEQFF. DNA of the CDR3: TGCAGCATTGTTAGCGCTAGGGCAACCTACAATGAGCAGTTCTTC.

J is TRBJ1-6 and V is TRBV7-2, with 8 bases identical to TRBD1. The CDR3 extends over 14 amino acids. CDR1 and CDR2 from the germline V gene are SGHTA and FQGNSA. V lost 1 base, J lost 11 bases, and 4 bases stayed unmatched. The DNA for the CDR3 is TGTGCCAGCAGCTTAGGGACAGGGAGGCCACCCCTCCACTTT. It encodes CASSLGTGRPPLHF.

The CDR3 region is CSARSPPSTDTQYF. DNA for the CDR3: TGCAGTGCTCGCAGTCCTCCCAGCACAGATACGCAGTATTTT. The J gene is TRBJ2-3, the V gene TRBV20-1; D gene unclear. From germline, CDR1 is DFQATT and CDR2 SNEGSKA (reference sequence). This CDR3 has 14 residues. With 5 bases removed from V and 0 bases from J, the gap between germline ends came to 12 bases.

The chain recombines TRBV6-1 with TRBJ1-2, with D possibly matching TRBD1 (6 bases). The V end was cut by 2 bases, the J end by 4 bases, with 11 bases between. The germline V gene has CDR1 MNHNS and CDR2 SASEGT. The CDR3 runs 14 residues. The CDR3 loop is CASSELGGPYGYTF. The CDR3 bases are TGTGCCAGCAGTGAATTGGGGGGCCCCTATGGCTACACCTTC.

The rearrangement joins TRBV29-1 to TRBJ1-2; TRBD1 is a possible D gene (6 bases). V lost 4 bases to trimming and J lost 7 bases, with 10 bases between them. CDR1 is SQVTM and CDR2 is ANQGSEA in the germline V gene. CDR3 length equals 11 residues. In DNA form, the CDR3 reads TGCAGCGTTGCAGGGGTTCTTGGCTACACCTTC. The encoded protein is CSVAGVLGYTF.

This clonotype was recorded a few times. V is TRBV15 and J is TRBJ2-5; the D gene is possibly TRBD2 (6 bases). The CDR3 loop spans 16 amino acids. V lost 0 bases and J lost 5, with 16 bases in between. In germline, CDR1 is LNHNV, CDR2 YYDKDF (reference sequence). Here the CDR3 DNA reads TGTGCCACCAGCAGAGACACCAGCACAGGAGGGGAGACCCAGTACTTC. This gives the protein CATSRDTSTGGETQYF. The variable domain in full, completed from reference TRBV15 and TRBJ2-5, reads DAMVIQNPRYQVTQFGKPVTLSCSQTLNHNVMYWYQQKSSQAPKLLFHYYDKDFNNEADTPDNFQSRRPNTSFCFLDIRSPGLGDTAMYLCATSRDTSTGGETQYFGPGTRLLVL.

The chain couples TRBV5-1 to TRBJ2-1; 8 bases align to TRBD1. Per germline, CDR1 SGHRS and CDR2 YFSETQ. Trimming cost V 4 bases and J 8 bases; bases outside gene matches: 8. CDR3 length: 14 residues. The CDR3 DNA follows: TGCGCCAGCAGCCCCTGGACAGGGAGCGATGAGCAGTTCTTC. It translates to CASSPWTGSDEQFF.

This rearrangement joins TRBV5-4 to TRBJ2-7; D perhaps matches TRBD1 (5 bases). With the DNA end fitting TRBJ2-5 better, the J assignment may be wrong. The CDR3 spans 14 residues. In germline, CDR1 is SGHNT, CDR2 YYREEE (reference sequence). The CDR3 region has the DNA TGTGCCAGCAGCCCCTTCTTGGGGCAGGAGACCCAGTACTTC. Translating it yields CASSPFLGQETQYF.

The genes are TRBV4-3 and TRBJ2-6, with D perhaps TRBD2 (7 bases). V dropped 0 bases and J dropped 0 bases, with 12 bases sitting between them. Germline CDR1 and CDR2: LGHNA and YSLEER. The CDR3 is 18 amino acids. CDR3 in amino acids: CASSQDGGPGSGANVLTF. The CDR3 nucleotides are TGCGCCAGCAGCCAAGACGGGGGGCCAGGCTCTGGGGCCAACGTCCTGACTTTC.

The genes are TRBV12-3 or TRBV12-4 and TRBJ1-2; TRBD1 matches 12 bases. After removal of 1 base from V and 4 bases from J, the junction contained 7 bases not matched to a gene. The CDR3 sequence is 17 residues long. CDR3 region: CASSLGPGTGGTYGYTF. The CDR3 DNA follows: TGTGCCAGCAGTTTAGGTCCTGGGACAGGGGGCACCTATGGCTACACCTTC.